The T cell receptor (beta chain) described here comes from a study of identical twins. The CDR3 has 17 amino acids. V was clipped by 3 bases and J by 2 bases, with 18 bases between them. CDR1 is KGHSH and CDR2 is LQKENI in the germline V gene. This clonotype turned up a few times. Its specificity is unknown. Study-wide results and caveats: Findings came from cross-sectional statistics, without long-term follow-up of donors.

Each CDR3 protein gets one entry after TCRdb re-called the 5' RACE reads with MiXCR. In the table there are 420,000 or so distinct CDR3 sequences, less than 20% of which are singletons. This chain joins TRBV18 and TRBJ2-3; D is ambiguous. The sample comprised naive T cells sorted from blood. The source is a man aged 50-60 years in good health. The CDR3 loop reads CASSPLVDQFATDTQYF. CDR3 bases: TGTGCCAGCTCACCCCTAGTTGACCAGTTCGCCACAGATACGCAGTATTTT.